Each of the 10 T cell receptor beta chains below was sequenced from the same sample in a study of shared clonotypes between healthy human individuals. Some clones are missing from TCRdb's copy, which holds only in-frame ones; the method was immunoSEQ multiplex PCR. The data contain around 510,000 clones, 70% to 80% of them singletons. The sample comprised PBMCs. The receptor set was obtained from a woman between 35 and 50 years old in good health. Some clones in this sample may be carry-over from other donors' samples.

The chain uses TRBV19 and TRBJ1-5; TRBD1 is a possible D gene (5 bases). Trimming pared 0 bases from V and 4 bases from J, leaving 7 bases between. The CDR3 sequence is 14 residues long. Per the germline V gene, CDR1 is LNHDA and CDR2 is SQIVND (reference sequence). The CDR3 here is CASSIEAGNQPQHF. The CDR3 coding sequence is TGTGCCAGTAGTATAGAGGCAGGGAATCAGCCCCAGCATTTT.

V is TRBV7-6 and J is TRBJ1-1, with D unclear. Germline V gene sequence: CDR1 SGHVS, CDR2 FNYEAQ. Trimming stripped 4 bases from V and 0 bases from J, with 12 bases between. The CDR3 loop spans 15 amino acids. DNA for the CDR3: TGTGCCAGCAGCTACCAGTACGCTATGAACACTGAAGCTTTCTTT. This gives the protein CASSYQYAMNTEAFF.

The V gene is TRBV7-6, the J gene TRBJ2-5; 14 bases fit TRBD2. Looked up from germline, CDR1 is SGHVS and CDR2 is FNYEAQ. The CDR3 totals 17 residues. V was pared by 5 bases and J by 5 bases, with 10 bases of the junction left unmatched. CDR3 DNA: TGTGCCAGCAGCCCGGGACTAGCGGGAGTTAGTTCGGAGACCCAGTACTTC. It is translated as CASSPGLAGVSSETQYF. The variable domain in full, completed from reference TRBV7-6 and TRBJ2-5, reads GAGVSQSPRYKVTKRGQDVALRCDPISGHVSLYWYRQALGQGPEFLTYFNYEAQQDKSGLPNDRFSAERPEGSISTLTIQRTEQRDSAMYRCASSPGLAGVSSETQYFGPGTRLLVL.

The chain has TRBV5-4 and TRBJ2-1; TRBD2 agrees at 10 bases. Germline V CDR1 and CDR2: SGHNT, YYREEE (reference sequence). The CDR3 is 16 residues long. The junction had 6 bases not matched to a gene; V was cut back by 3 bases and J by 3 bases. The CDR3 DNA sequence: TGTGCCAGCAGCTCTCCCGGACTAGCGGACTACAATGAGCAGTTCTTC. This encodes CASSSPGLADYNEQFF.

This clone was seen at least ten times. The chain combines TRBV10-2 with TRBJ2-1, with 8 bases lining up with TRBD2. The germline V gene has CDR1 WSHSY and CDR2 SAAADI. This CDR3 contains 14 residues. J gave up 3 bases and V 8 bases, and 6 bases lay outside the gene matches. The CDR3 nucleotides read TGCGCCAGCGGGGACGGGGGGGGCTACAATGAGCAGTTCTTC. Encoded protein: CASGDGGGYNEQFF.

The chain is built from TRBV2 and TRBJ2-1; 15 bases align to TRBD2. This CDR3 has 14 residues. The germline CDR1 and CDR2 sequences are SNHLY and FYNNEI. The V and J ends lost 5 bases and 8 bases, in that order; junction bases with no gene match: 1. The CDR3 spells CASSWTSGRDEQFF. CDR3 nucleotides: TGTGCCAGCAGTTGGACTAGCGGGAGGGATGAGCAGTTCTTC.

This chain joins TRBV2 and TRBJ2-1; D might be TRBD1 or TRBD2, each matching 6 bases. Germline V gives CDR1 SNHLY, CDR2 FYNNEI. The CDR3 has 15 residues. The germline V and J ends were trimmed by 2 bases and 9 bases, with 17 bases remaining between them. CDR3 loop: CASSERQGRLGEQFF. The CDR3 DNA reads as TGTGCCAGCAGTGAAAGGCAGGGGAGGTTGGGTGAGCAGTTCTTC.

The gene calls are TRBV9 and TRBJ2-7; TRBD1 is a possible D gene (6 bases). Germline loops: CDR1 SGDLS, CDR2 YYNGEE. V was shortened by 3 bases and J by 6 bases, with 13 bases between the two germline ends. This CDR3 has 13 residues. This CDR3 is CASSDLRGREQYF. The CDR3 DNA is TGTGCCAGCAGCGACCTCAGGGGACGCGAGCAGTACTTC.

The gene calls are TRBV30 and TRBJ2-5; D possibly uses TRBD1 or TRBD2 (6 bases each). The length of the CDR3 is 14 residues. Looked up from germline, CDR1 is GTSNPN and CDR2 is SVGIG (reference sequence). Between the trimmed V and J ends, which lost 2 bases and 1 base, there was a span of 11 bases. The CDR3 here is CAWSRKGGQETQYF. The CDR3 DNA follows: TGTGCCTGGAGTCGGAAGGGGGGCCAAGAGACCCAGTACTTC.

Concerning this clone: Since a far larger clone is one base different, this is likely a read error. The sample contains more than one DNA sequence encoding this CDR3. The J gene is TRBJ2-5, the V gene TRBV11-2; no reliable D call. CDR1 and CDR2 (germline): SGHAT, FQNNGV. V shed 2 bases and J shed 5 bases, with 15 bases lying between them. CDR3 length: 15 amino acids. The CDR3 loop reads CASSLSSLDGETQYF. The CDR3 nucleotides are TGTGCCAGCAGCTTAAGTTCGCTAGATGGTGAGACCCAGTACTTC.